Here is one TCR beta chain with its context. The antigen remains unidentified. Extraction of RNA preceded its reverse transcription into cDNA, which served as the sequencing template. TCRdb keeps only in-frame clones here, not all; method: immunoSEQ multiplex PCR. The sample has about 180,000 clones; approximately 65% are singletons. The record originates from a study of CD8+ T cells in alopecia areata. Study in general: For the treated group, dosing was oral tofacitinib at 5 to 10 mg twice daily. Study-wide results and caveats: Scalp data also include sequences from resident alphabeta T cells of normal skin. Especially in alopecia totalis/universalis, lesional scalp showed greater clonality than normal scalp did.

This CDR3 region has 13 residues. Germline values: CDR1 GTSNPN, CDR2 SVGIG (reference sequence). Trimming removed 4 bases from V and 4 bases from J, with 13 bases in between. The sequencing used CD8+ T cells sorted from blood, collected at week 0. The chain carries TRBV30 and TRBJ1-1, with no clear D. The TCR originated in a human donor with alopecia areata. The CDR3 loop is CAWKVGSGTEAFF. The CDR3 DNA reads TGTGCCTGGAAAGTGGGGTCGGGCACTGAAGCTTTCTTT.